The 29 T cell receptor beta chains presented below share a single source sample, sequenced in a study of brain T cells in children with intractable seizures. The method was immunoSEQ multiplex PCR; TCRdb's version includes in-frame clones alone and lacks a portion of them. Among about 64,000 clones listed, 95% to 97% were seen once. This specimen was peripheral blood, taken at surgery. The receptors come from a boy in the first two years of life with focal cortical dysplasia and intractable seizures.

V and J are TRBV24-1 and TRBJ2-2; tentative D call: TRBD2 (6 bases). The CDR3 totals 15 residues. V lost 9 bases and J lost 2, with 15 bases in between. Germline V gene data show CDR1 as KGHDR and CDR2 as SFDVKD. The CDR3 DNA is TGTGCCACCGGGGGGAGCAGGGAAAACACCGGGGAGCTGTTTTTT. It yields the protein CATGGSRENTGELFF.

This chain connects TRBV13 to TRBJ2-1; TRBD2 is a possible D gene (7 bases). The V gene's germline CDR1 is PRHDT and CDR2 FYEKMQ (reference sequence). The CDR3 has 15 residues. V lost 1 base, J lost 4 bases, and 11 bases lay in between. CDR3 sequence reads: CASSLEGGQYNEQFF. Written as DNA, the CDR3 is TGTGCCAGCAGCTTAGAGGGGGGGCAGTACAATGAGCAGTTCTTC.

The chain's CDR3 is CASSLAEIVGGYTF. The CDR3 bases are TGCGCCAGCAGCTTGGCTGAAATCGTAGGGGGCTACACCTTC. The rearrangement links TRBV5-1 to TRBJ1-2, with no clear D. Germline CDR1 SGHRS, CDR2 YFSETQ. The V end lost 0 bases, the J end lost 8 bases, and 14 bases lay between the germline ends. The length of the CDR3 is 14 residues.

This chain links TRBV7-2 with TRBJ2-3; 12 nucleotides match TRBD2. The CDR3 has 16 amino acids. Trimming removed 6 bases from V and 2 bases from J; junction bases left unmatched: 6. CDR1 is SGHTA, CDR2 FQGNSA, per germline. The CDR3 spells CASSRTSGVNTDTQYF. The CDR3 DNA follows: TGTGCCAGCAGTCGGACTAGCGGGGTGAACACAGATACGCAGTATTTT.

This rearrangement joins TRBV4-3 to TRBJ2-3, with TRBD2 matching 10 bases. The J segment lost 3 bases and the V segment lost 0 bases, leaving 6 bases of the junction unmatched. CDR3 length: 17 residues. The germline V gene encodes CDR1 LGHNA and CDR2 YSLEER. The CDR3 DNA follows: TGCGCCAGCAGCCAAGATCGGGGACTAGCGTTTACAGATACGCAGTATTTT. Its translation is CASSQDRGLAFTDTQYF.

The chain joins TRBV4-1 to TRBJ2-7; 9 bases are shared with TRBD1. This CDR3 contains 15 residues. V gave up 3 bases and J gave up 3 bases; unmatched junction bases: 6. Germline CDR1 is MGHRA and CDR2 is YSYEKL. CDR3 region: CASSHAGQGVYEQYF. DNA of the CDR3: TGCGCCAGCAGCCATGCGGGACAGGGCGTCTACGAGCAGTACTTC.

The gene calls are TRBV5-4 and TRBJ2-3, with 7 bases aligning to TRBD1. The CDR3 extends over 14 amino acids. V trimming: 4 bases; J trimming: 1 base; junction bases outside the gene matches: 3. The germline CDR1 and CDR2 sequences are SGHNT and YYREEE (reference sequence). The CDR3 loop reads CASSDGQGTDTQYF. The CDR3 DNA reads as TGTGCCAGCAGCGATGGACAGGGCACAGATACGCAGTATTTT. Drawing the rest from reference TRBV5-4 and TRBJ2-3, the complete variable domain is ETGVTQSPTHLIKTRGQQVTLRCSSQSGHNTVSWYQQALGQGPQFIFQYYREEENGRGNFPPRFSGLQFPNYSSELNVNALELDDSALYLCASSDGQGTDTQYFGPGTRLTVL.

This clone showed up just once. Here the CDR3 reads CASSFRGLQETQYF. CDR3 coding DNA: TGTGCCAGCAGTTTCCGGGGATTACAAGAGACCCAGTACTTC. This chain connects TRBV7-2 to TRBJ2-5; perhaps TRBD2 as D (5 bases). Germline assignment: CDR1 SGHTA and CDR2 FQGNSA. This CDR3 spans 14 amino acids. V was trimmed by 6 bases and J by 2 bases, leaving 13 bases between them.

The CDR3: CASSLPRAWGSNQPQHF. CDR3 DNA: TGTGCCAGCAGTTTACCCCGGGCCTGGGGGAGCAATCAGCCCCAGCATTTT. This chain joins TRBV28 and TRBJ1-5, with D tentatively TRBD1 (5 bases). The ends were cut back, 2 bases at V and 1 base at J, with 15 bases in the middle. This CDR3 spans 17 amino acids. CDR1 is MDHEN and CDR2 is SYDVKM in the germline V gene.

The chain joins TRBV19 to TRBJ1-2; D perhaps matches TRBD1 (6 bases). Trimming shortened V by 5 bases and J by 4 bases, and 14 bases separated the two germline ends. The CDR3 consists of 14 residues. Per the germline V gene, CDR1 is LNHDA and CDR2 is SQIVND (reference sequence). The CDR3 sequence: CASSSQTGSYGYTF. DNA for the CDR3: TGTGCCAGTAGTTCACAGACAGGAAGCTATGGCTACACCTTC.

The gene calls are TRBV19 and TRBJ2-3, with D possibly TRBD1 on 5 matching bases. Germline V gives CDR1 LNHDA, CDR2 SQIVND (reference sequence). V lost 0 bases and J 2 bases, leaving 6 bases between the germline ends. The CDR3 covers 14 residues. CDR3 loop: CASSIEGHTDTQYF. The CDR3 DNA reads TGTGCCAGTAGTATAGAAGGACACACAGATACGCAGTATTTT.

The chain recombines TRBV5-5 with TRBJ2-7; 12 positions agree with TRBD1. Germline V CDR1 and CDR2: SGHKS, YYEKEE (reference sequence). The CDR3 extends over 14 amino acids. V gave up 3 bases and J gave up 2 bases; unmatched junction bases: 0. Written as DNA, the CDR3 is TGTGCCAGCAGCTGGGACAGGGGGCCCTACGAGCAGTACTTC. Its translation: CASSWDRGPYEQYF.

This chain links TRBV6-5 with TRBJ2-5; possibly TRBD1 for D (5 bases). In germline, CDR1 is MNHEY, CDR2 SVGAGI. The CDR3 has 12 amino acids. Trimming removed 2 bases from V and 4 bases from J, with 5 bases in between. The CDR3 DNA is TGTGCCAGCAGTTACAGGGGAGAGACCCAGTACTTC. The encoded protein is CASSYRGETQYF.

J is TRBJ2-7 and V is TRBV4-2; D perhaps matches TRBD2 (6 bases). Trimming pared 0 bases from V and 3 bases from J, leaving 15 bases between. The CDR3 totals 16 residues. Germline lookup yields CDR1 LGHNA and CDR2 YNFKEQ. Here the CDR3 reads CASSQDYPGRGYEQYF. The CDR3 DNA reads TGTGCCAGCAGCCAAGATTATCCCGGGAGAGGCTACGAGCAGTACTTC.

The V and J genes are TRBV9 and TRBJ2-3; TRBD2 matches at 10 bases. Germline CDR1 is SGDLS and CDR2 is YYNGEE. The ends lost 0 bases at V and 3 bases at J; junction bases unmatched: 4. There are 16 residues in the CDR3. CDR3 nucleotide sequence: TGTGCCAGCAGCGTAGAAAGCGGGAGGGGGACAGATACGCAGTATTTT. Its protein product is CASSVESGRGTDTQYF.

The V call is TRBV4-1, the J call TRBJ2-5; 7 positions agree with TRBD2. CDR3 length: 15 amino acids. Germline V gives CDR1 MGHRA, CDR2 YSYEKL. The V gene end was trimmed by 1 base and the J gene end by 4 bases; junction bases not matched to a gene: 6. The CDR3 nucleotides are TGCGCCAGCAGCCAAGCCCAGACTAGCCCAGAGACCCAGTACTTC. Translation gives CASSQAQTSPETQYF.

The chain uses TRBV27 and TRBJ2-1; TRBD1 agrees at 8 bases. The CDR3 loop spans 15 amino acids. With 5 bases clipped from V and 3 bases from J, the junction kept 6 bases outside the gene matches. The germline V gene encodes CDR1 MNHEY and CDR2 SMNVEV (reference sequence). The CDR3 is CASSPTGEFYNEQFF. DNA of the CDR3: TGTGCCAGCAGTCCGACAGGGGAATTCTACAATGAGCAGTTCTTC.

The V gene is TRBV7-2, the J gene TRBJ2-3; D could derive from TRBD1 or TRBD2 (5 bases each). Trimming removed 0 bases from V and 0 bases from J, with 7 bases in between. Germline CDR1 SGHTA, CDR2 FQGNSA. The CDR3 has 15 amino acids. Here the CDR3 DNA reads TGTGCCAGCAGCTTAGCGGGACCTAGCACAGATACGCAGTATTTT. Protein: CASSLAGPSTDTQYF.

This clone came up once. This chain joins TRBV5-6 and TRBJ1-2, with D perhaps TRBD1 (6 bases). Per germline, CDR1 SGHDT and CDR2 YYEEEE. The CDR3 consists of 15 residues. V shed 4 bases and J shed 4 bases, with 17 bases lying between them. The CDR3 DNA follows: TGTGCCAGCAGCCCAGGGGTTCGAGCAGTCTATGGCTACACCTTC. This encodes CASSPGVRAVYGYTF.

The J gene is TRBJ2-5, the V gene TRBV19, with 12 bases matching TRBD2. CDR3 length: 18 residues. The V and J ends lost 2 bases and 1 base, in that order; junction bases with no gene match: 8. In germline, CDR1 is LNHDA, CDR2 SQIVND (reference sequence). Written as DNA, the CDR3 is TGTGCCAGTAGTATACTCAAGACTAGCGGGGGTTTCCAAGAGACCCAGTACTTC. This translates into CASSILKTSGGFQETQYF.

V is TRBV4-1 and J is TRBJ2-3, with a tentative D call TRBD2 (6 bases). The CDR3 sequence is 15 residues long. Trimming removed 0 bases at V and 3 bases at J, with 10 bases between. CDR1 and CDR2 from the germline V gene are MGHRA and YSYEKL. The CDR3 bases are TGCGCCAGCAGCCAAGAGATGGGGAGGACAGATACGCAGTATTTT. Its protein product is CASSQEMGRTDTQYF.

This clone was picked up one time. The gene calls are TRBV11-1 and TRBJ2-1, with 8 bases aligning to TRBD2. This CDR3 is built from 16 residues. The germline V gene encodes CDR1 SGHAT and CDR2 FQDESV (reference sequence). Germline trimming cut 1 base from V and 4 bases from J; bases unmatched to any gene: 6. DNA of the CDR3: TGTGCCAGCAGCTTAGGAATTCAGCGGGGGTACAATGAGCAGTTCTTC. Amino acids: CASSLGIQRGYNEQFF.

This clone showed up just once. The chain links TRBV4-1 to TRBJ2-4, with D possibly matching TRBD1 (5 bases). From germline, CDR1 is MGHRA and CDR2 YSYEKL. V was pared by 1 base and J by 5 bases, with 21 bases between. The CDR3 loop spans 18 amino acids. In DNA form, the CDR3 reads TGCGCCAGCAGCCAAGGAAAGCGAAGACCCGTAGGGGAAAACATTCAGTACTTC. Encoded protein: CASSQGKRRPVGENIQYF.

The gene calls are TRBV6-5 and TRBJ2-7; no reliable D call. The germline V and J ends were trimmed by 7 bases and 4 bases, with 17 bases remaining between them. The CDR3 spans 14 residues. The germline CDR1 and CDR2 sequences are MNHEY and SVGAGI. The CDR3 coding sequence is TGTGCCAGCAAGCCCTTTGGGCCCACGTACGAGCAGTACTTC. Its translation is CASKPFGPTYEQYF.

This chain joins TRBV11-2 and TRBJ2-7, with 7 bases identical to TRBD1. J lost 7 bases, V lost 1 base, and 10 bases had no gene match. Germline V gives CDR1 SGHAT, CDR2 FQNNGV. The length of the CDR3 is 15 residues. For the CDR3, the DNA is TGTGCCAGCAGCTTAGCGGGTACAGGGGTGAATGAGCAGTACTTC. Its protein is CASSLAGTGVNEQYF.

The chain recombines TRBV18 with TRBJ2-3, with D hard to call. The CDR3 is made up of 16 amino acids. Germline CDR1 is KGHSH and CDR2 is LQKENI. Trimming stripped 1 base from V and 2 bases from J, with 13 bases between. CDR3 in amino acids: CASSPQGSAHTDTQYF. The DNA for the CDR3 is TGTGCCAGCTCACCACAAGGGTCGGCCCACACAGATACGCAGTATTTT.

In DNA form, the CDR3 reads TGTGCCAGTAGTAGACAGGCAGGGAACACTGAAGCTTTCTTT. It specifies CASSRQAGNTEAFF. The V call is TRBV19, the J call TRBJ1-1; tentative D call: TRBD1 (6 bases). V was pared by 4 bases and J by 1 base, with 10 bases between. This CDR3 region has 14 residues. In germline, CDR1 is LNHDA, CDR2 SQIVND (reference sequence).

This sequence joins TRBV27 and TRBJ2-7, with 7 nucleotides matching TRBD1. Unmatched junction bases numbered 7, after V lost 5 bases and J lost 3 bases. This CDR3 has 14 amino acids. Germline V CDR1 and CDR2: MNHEY, SMNVEV (reference sequence). This chain's CDR3 is CASSPTRGNYEQYF. The CDR3 nucleotides read TGTGCCAGCAGTCCAACCAGGGGGAACTACGAGCAGTACTTC.

This chain uses TRBV5-1 with TRBJ1-1; 11 nucleotides agree with TRBD1. Trimming cost V 3 bases and J 0 bases; bases outside gene matches: 10. This CDR3 has 18 amino acids. The V gene's germline CDR1 is SGHRS and CDR2 YFSETQ. The CDR3 bases are TGCGCCAGCAGCTGGGCCGGGACAGGGGGTCTTATGAACACTGAAGCTTTCTTT. The encoded protein is CASSWAGTGGLMNTEAFF.